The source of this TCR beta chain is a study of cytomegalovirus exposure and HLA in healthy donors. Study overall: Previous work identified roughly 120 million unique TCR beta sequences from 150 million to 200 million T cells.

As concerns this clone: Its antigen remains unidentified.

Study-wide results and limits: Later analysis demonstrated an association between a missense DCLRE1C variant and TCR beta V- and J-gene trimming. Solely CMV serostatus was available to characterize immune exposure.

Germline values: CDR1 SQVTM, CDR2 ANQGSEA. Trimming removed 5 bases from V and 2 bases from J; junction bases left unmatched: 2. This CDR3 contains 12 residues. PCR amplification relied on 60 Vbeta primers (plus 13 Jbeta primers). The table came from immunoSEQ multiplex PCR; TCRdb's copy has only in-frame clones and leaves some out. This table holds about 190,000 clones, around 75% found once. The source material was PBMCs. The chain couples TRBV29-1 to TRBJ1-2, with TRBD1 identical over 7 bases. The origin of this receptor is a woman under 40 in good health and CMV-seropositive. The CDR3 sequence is CSVPTGNYGYTF. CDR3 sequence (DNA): TGCAGCGTTCCGACAGGGAACTATGGCTACACCTTC.